The rows below give T cell receptor beta chains drawn from one sample of a study of T-cell memory formation after mild COVID-19. TCRdb re-analysed the 5' RACE reads in MiXCR, keeping a single row per CDR3 protein. This sample has fewer than 650,000 distinct CDR3 sequences, with 15% to 20% found just once. The sequenced sample consisted of PBMCs or a T cell subset sorted from them (not recorded which). The origin of the receptors is an adult woman who had mild COVID-19 (a few samples of this study predate the infection). Cell type and time point are not known. CDR3s include the opening cysteine and the closing phenylalanine or tryptophan. The D gene is left open where the match is weak. Clone sizes are given selectively: once, few, many, or a class where the clone is expanded.

d_gene: TRBD1; abundance: few; v_gene: TRBV27; j_gene: TRBJ2-7; CDR3nt: TGTGCCAGCAGTCAACGGACAGGGGGCCACGAGCAGTACTTC; CDR3aa: CASSQRTGGHEQYF
d_gene: TRBD2; abundance: NA; v_gene: TRBV11-3; j_gene: TRBJ2-7; CDR3nt: TGTGCCAGCAGCTTAGGTTCCGAGCGGGGTTCCTACGAGCAGTACTTC; CDR3aa: CASSLGSERGSYEQYF
d_gene: TRBD2; abundance: NA; v_gene: TRBV7-3; j_gene: TRBJ2-5; CDR3nt: TGTGCCAGCAGCATTTTAGCGGGGACGCAAGAGACCCAGTACTTC; CDR3aa: CASSILAGTQETQYF
d_gene: TRBD1; abundance: few; v_gene: TRBV5-1; j_gene: TRBJ2-2; CDR3nt: TGCGCCAGCAGTTGGCAGGGGGCACTCGCCGGGGAGCTGTTTTTT; CDR3aa: CASSWQGALAGELFF
d_gene: TRBD2; abundance: few; v_gene: TRBV19; j_gene: TRBJ2-5; CDR3nt: TGTGCCAGTAGTATAGGGGGAGCGGGAAAAGAGACCCAGTACTTC; CDR3aa: CASSIGGAGKETQYF
d_gene: NA; abundance: NA; v_gene: TRBV11-2; j_gene: TRBJ2-5; CDR3nt: TGTGCCAGCAGCCCCGCTAGCAGGGTAGGGGAGACCCAGTACTTC; CDR3aa: CASSPASRVGETQYF
d_gene: NA; abundance: NA; v_gene: TRBV20-1; j_gene: TRBJ2-7; CDR3nt: TGCAGTGCTAGAGGAAACCGGGACACCTACGAGCAGTACTTC; CDR3aa: CSARGNRDTYEQYF
d_gene: NA; abundance: NA; v_gene: TRBV10-3; j_gene: TRBJ2-2; CDR3nt: TGTGCCATCAGTGAAGTGGGGGCTCAATATTTGAACACCGGGGAGCTGTTTTTT; CDR3aa: CAISEVGAQYLNTGELFF
d_gene: NA; abundance: few; v_gene: TRBV6-6; j_gene: TRBJ2-5; CDR3nt: TGTGCCAGCAGACCCCCGGGAAAAGAGACCCAGTACTTC; CDR3aa: CASRPPGKETQYF
d_gene: TRBD1; abundance: few; v_gene: TRBV2; j_gene: TRBJ1-5; CDR3nt: TGTGCCAGCGGATTGACAGGGAGGGGGAATCAGCCCCAGCATTTT; CDR3aa: CASGLTGRGNQPQHF
d_gene: NA; abundance: NA; v_gene: TRBV7-9; j_gene: TRBJ1-5; CDR3nt: TGTGCCAGCAGCTCGAGCCTGGCTCATCAGCCCCAGCATTTT; CDR3aa: CASSSSLAHQPQHF
d_gene: NA; abundance: NA; v_gene: TRBV3-1; j_gene: TRBJ1-6; CDR3nt: TGTGCCAGCAGCCAAGATAGGTCCCGGGGCTCACCCCTCCACTTT; CDR3aa: CASSQDRSRGSPLHF
d_gene: TRBD1; abundance: NA; v_gene: TRBV2; j_gene: TRBJ2-5; CDR3nt: TGTGCCAGCAGACAGGGGGCAAGTGGACAAGAGACCCAGTACTTC; CDR3aa: CASRQGASGQETQYF
d_gene: NA; abundance: NA; v_gene: TRBV24-1; j_gene: TRBJ1-2; CDR3nt: TGTGCCACCAGTGATTCCCCCCGGGAGGGGGTGGCTAACTATGGCTACACCTTC; CDR3aa: CATSDSPREGVANYGYTF
d_gene: NA; abundance: once; v_gene: TRBV20-1; j_gene: TRBJ1-2; CDR3nt: TGCAGTGCTAGTCAGGCAAGCGGCTACACCTTC; CDR3aa: CSASQASGYTF
d_gene: NA; abundance: NA; v_gene: TRBV27; j_gene: TRBJ1-6; CDR3nt: TGTGCCAGCAGTTGGGGGACCGTCTATAATTCACCCCTCCACTTT; CDR3aa: CASSWGTVYNSPLHF
d_gene: TRBD1; abundance: NA; v_gene: TRBV27; j_gene: TRBJ1-2; CDR3nt: TGTGCCAGCAGGGGACAGGGGAACTATGGCTACACCTTC; CDR3aa: CASRGQGNYGYTF
d_gene: NA; abundance: NA; v_gene: TRBV4-1; j_gene: TRBJ1-6; CDR3nt: TGCGCCAGCAGCCAAAATTGGGGGACCTCCTATAATTCACCCCTCCACTTT; CDR3aa: CASSQNWGTSYNSPLHF
d_gene: NA; abundance: NA; v_gene: TRBV7-9; j_gene: TRBJ2-5; CDR3nt: TGTGCCAGCAGCTCCTCCAGACTCCCCTCCCAAGAGACCCAGTACTTC; CDR3aa: CASSSSRLPSQETQYF
d_gene: NA; abundance: NA; v_gene: TRBV7-3; j_gene: TRBJ2-3; CDR3nt: TGTGCCAGCAGCTTAAGGAGCGGAAGAACAGATACGCAGTATTTT; CDR3aa: CASSLRSGRTDTQYF
d_gene: NA; abundance: NA; v_gene: TRBV5-6; j_gene: TRBJ1-1; CDR3nt: TGTGCCAGCAGCTTGATAGGACGGACTGAAGCTTTCTTT; CDR3aa: CASSLIGRTEAFF
d_gene: TRBD1; abundance: NA; v_gene: TRBV6-5; j_gene: TRBJ2-7; CDR3nt: TGTGCCAGCAGTCGACCGGGACAGGGGGCCTACGAGCAGTACTTC; CDR3aa: CASSRPGQGAYEQYF
d_gene: TRBD1; abundance: few; v_gene: TRBV6-5; j_gene: TRBJ1-3; CDR3nt: TGTGCCAGCAGTTCGGGACAGACTTACTCTGGAAACACCATATATTTT; CDR3aa: CASSSGQTYSGNTIYF
d_gene: NA; abundance: once; v_gene: TRBV4-1; j_gene: TRBJ1-5; CDR3nt: TGCGCCAGCAGCCAAGATCCAGCCCCGGTTGGGCCCCAGCATTTT; CDR3aa: CASSQDPAPVGPQHF
d_gene: TRBD2; abundance: many; v_gene: TRBV7-8; j_gene: TRBJ2-5; CDR3nt: TGTGCCAGCGAGACTCGGGGGGTGCAAGAGACCCAGTACTTC; CDR3aa: CASETRGVQETQYF
d_gene: NA; abundance: few; v_gene: TRBV7-8; j_gene: TRBJ2-7; CDR3nt: TGTGCCAGCAGCTTAGAGGCCATCTACGAGCAGTACTTC; CDR3aa: CASSLEAIYEQYF
d_gene: TRBD2; abundance: few; v_gene: TRBV5-1; j_gene: TRBJ2-3; CDR3nt: TGCGCCAGCAGCCGTCGACTAGCGGGAGAGCTTATTGATACGCAGTATTTT; CDR3aa: CASSRRLAGELIDTQYF
d_gene: TRBD2; abundance: few; v_gene: TRBV6-2/TRBV6-3; j_gene: TRBJ2-7; CDR3nt: TGTGCCAGCACCGAACGGGGGGGACTAGCGGATTGGGCCCTCTACGAGCAGTACTTC; CDR3aa: CASTERGGLADWALYEQYF
d_gene: TRBD1; abundance: few; v_gene: TRBV12-3/TRBV12-4; j_gene: TRBJ2-5; CDR3nt: TGTGCCAGCAGCCCGGACAGGGGGAACCAAGAGACCCAGTACTTC; CDR3aa: CASSPDRGNQETQYF
d_gene: TRBD2; abundance: NA; v_gene: TRBV7-9; j_gene: TRBJ2-5; CDR3nt: TGTGCCAGCAGCTTGGAACTTCTAGCGGGAGGAGAGACCCAGTACTTC; CDR3aa: CASSLELLAGGETQYF
d_gene: NA; abundance: NA; v_gene: TRBV7-9; j_gene: TRBJ2-7; CDR3nt: TGTGCCAGCAGCTCCTCCGACACGGAGCCCTACGAGCAGTACTTC; CDR3aa: CASSSSDTEPYEQYF
d_gene: NA; abundance: few; v_gene: TRBV4-3; j_gene: TRBJ2-7; CDR3nt: TGCGCCAGCAGCCGAGGGCCTTTCTACGAGCAGTACTTC; CDR3aa: CASSRGPFYEQYF
d_gene: TRBD1; abundance: NA; v_gene: TRBV12-3/TRBV12-4; j_gene: TRBJ1-5; CDR3nt: TGTGCCAGCAGGCGGGGACAGGGATCCAATCAGCCCCAGCATTTT; CDR3aa: CASRRGQGSNQPQHF
d_gene: NA; abundance: few; v_gene: TRBV20-1; j_gene: TRBJ2-7; CDR3nt: TGCAGTGCTCGCGACGACACCTACGAGCAGTACTTC; CDR3aa: CSARDDTYEQYF
d_gene: NA; abundance: NA; v_gene: TRBV12-3/TRBV12-4; j_gene: TRBJ2-3; CDR3nt: TGTGCCAGCAGCCCCCGTAGAGATACGCAGTATTTT; CDR3aa: CASSPRRDTQYF
d_gene: NA; abundance: many; v_gene: TRBV24-1; j_gene: TRBJ2-2; CDR3nt: TGTGCCTCGCAGGGTTTTTCCAACACCGGGGAGCTGTTTTTT; CDR3aa: CASQGFSNTGELFF
d_gene: NA; abundance: few; v_gene: TRBV7-6; j_gene: TRBJ2-2; CDR3nt: TGTGCCAGCAGCTTGGCGGCTCCCCTGGGCACCGGGGAGCTGTTTTTT; CDR3aa: CASSLAAPLGTGELFF
d_gene: NA; abundance: NA; v_gene: TRBV23-1; j_gene: TRBJ2-1; CDR3nt: TGCGCCAGCAGGCCCATGAGTCCGAGTGGTGAGCAGTTCTTC; CDR3aa: CASRPMSPSGEQFF
d_gene: NA; abundance: few; v_gene: TRBV3-1; j_gene: TRBJ2-7; CDR3nt: TGTGCCAGCAGCGCCGGGACATTTTCCTACGAGCAGTACTTC; CDR3aa: CASSAGTFSYEQYF
d_gene: TRBD2; abundance: few; v_gene: TRBV6-5; j_gene: TRBJ2-7; CDR3nt: TGTGCCAGCAGACCCACTAGCGGGAGGCCCTACGAGCAGTACTTC; CDR3aa: CASRPTSGRPYEQYF
d_gene: TRBD2; abundance: many; v_gene: TRBV12-3/TRBV12-4; j_gene: TRBJ2-3; CDR3nt: TGTGCCAGCAGTTCCAGGATGACTAGCGGGACTAGCACAGATACGCAGTATTTT; CDR3aa: CASSSRMTSGTSTDTQYF
d_gene: TRBD1; abundance: few; v_gene: TRBV6-2/TRBV6-3; j_gene: TRBJ1-2; CDR3nt: TGTGCCAGCAGACCGCGGACAGGAGCTAACTATGGCTACACCTTC; CDR3aa: CASRPRTGANYGYTF
d_gene: TRBD2; abundance: NA; v_gene: TRBV12-3/TRBV12-4; j_gene: TRBJ2-2; CDR3nt: TGTGCCAGCACCGCGGCGGGGGGGATGAACACCGGGGAGCTGTTTTTT; CDR3aa: CASTAAGGMNTGELFF
d_gene: NA; abundance: NA; v_gene: TRBV9; j_gene: TRBJ2-7; CDR3nt: TGTGCCAGCAGCGTAGATGGGGGGCGTATCGACGAGCAGTACTTC; CDR3aa: CASSVDGGRIDEQYF
d_gene: TRBD1; abundance: many; v_gene: TRBV7-2; j_gene: TRBJ2-1; CDR3nt: TGTGCCAGCAGCTTGTCGGGACAGGGGGGGGTCAGCTCCTACAATGAGCAGTTCTTC; CDR3aa: CASSLSGQGGVSSYNEQFF
d_gene: TRBD2; abundance: few; v_gene: TRBV18; j_gene: TRBJ2-1; CDR3nt: TGTGCCAGCTCAAGACCTCGGACTAGCGGACGGGGTGAGCAGTTCTTC; CDR3aa: CASSRPRTSGRGEQFF
d_gene: TRBD2; abundance: NA; v_gene: TRBV4-2; j_gene: TRBJ2-1; CDR3nt: TGTGCCAGCAGCCAAGAGGGGGGGAGGGCTTATAATGAGCAGTTCTTC; CDR3aa: CASSQEGGRAYNEQFF
d_gene: TRBD1; abundance: few; v_gene: TRBV9; j_gene: TRBJ2-7; CDR3nt: TGTGCCAGCAGCGCGAGGGACAGCTACTACGAGCAGTACTTC; CDR3aa: CASSARDSYYEQYF
d_gene: NA; abundance: NA; v_gene: TRBV18; j_gene: TRBJ2-5; CDR3nt: TGTGCCAGCTCACCACCCGCCCGCGTCATGATCGACGAAGAGACCCAGTACTTC; CDR3aa: CASSPPARVMIDEETQYF
d_gene: NA; abundance: few; v_gene: TRBV6-1; j_gene: TRBJ2-7; CDR3nt: TGTGCCAGCAGTGAAACTGGGATCTACGAGCAGTACTTC; CDR3aa: CASSETGIYEQYF
d_gene: TRBD2; abundance: few; v_gene: TRBV20-1; j_gene: TRBJ2-1; CDR3nt: TGCAGTGCTGTCGGACTAGCGGGAAGCAATGAGCAGTTCTTC; CDR3aa: CSAVGLAGSNEQFF
d_gene: TRBD1; abundance: few; v_gene: TRBV5-6; j_gene: TRBJ1-3; CDR3nt: TGTGCCAGCAGCGCTACCCGGGACAGCTATTATTGGCAAGGAAACACCATATATTTT; CDR3aa: CASSATRDSYYWQGNTIYF
d_gene: NA; abundance: NA; v_gene: TRBV12-3/TRBV12-4; j_gene: TRBJ2-1; CDR3nt: TGTGCCAGCAGCTACGGGACGGATGCCTACAATGAGCAGTTCTTC; CDR3aa: CASSYGTDAYNEQFF
d_gene: NA; abundance: few; v_gene: TRBV7-9; j_gene: TRBJ2-7; CDR3nt: TGTGCCAGCAGCTTAGCACCGGGTCGCTACGAGCAGTACTTC; CDR3aa: CASSLAPGRYEQYF